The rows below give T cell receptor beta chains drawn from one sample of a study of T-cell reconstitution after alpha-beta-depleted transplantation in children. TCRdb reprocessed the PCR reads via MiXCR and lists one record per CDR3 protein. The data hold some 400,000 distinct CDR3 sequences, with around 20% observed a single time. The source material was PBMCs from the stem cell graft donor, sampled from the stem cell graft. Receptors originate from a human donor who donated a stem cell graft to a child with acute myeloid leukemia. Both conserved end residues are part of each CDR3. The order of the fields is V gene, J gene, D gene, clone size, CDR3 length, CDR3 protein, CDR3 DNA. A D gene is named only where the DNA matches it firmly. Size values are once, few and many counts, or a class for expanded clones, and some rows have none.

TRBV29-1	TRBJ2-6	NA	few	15	CSVKGGSSGANVLTF	TGCAGCGTAAAGGGCGGAAGCTCTGGGGCCAACGTCCTGACTTTC
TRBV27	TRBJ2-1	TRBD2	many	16	CASSLSLLAGGNEQFF	TGTGCCAGCAGTTTATCTTTACTAGCGGGAGGAAATGAGCAGTTCTTC
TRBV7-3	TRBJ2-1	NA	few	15	CASSLLPSSYNEQFF	TGTGCCAGCAGCTTACTCCCCTCCTCCTACAATGAGCAGTTCTTC
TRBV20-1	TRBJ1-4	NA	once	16	CSARAGGGVSNEKLFF	TGCAGTGCTAGAGCCGGCGGCGGTGTTTCAAATGAAAAACTGTTTTTT
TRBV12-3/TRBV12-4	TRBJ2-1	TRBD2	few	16	CASSLGLTSGYNEQFF	TGTGCCAGCAGTTTGGGACTGACTAGCGGCTACAATGAGCAGTTCTTC
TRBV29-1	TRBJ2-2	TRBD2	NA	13	CSVDLAGTGELFF	TGCAGCGTCGACCTAGCGGGCACCGGGGAGCTGTTTTTT
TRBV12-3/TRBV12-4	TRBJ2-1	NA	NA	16	CASSLASMPSYNEQFF	TGTGCCAGCAGTTTAGCGTCAATGCCCTCCTACAATGAGCAGTTCTTC
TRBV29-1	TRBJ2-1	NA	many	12	CSGHSSYNEQFF	TGCAGCGGACATAGCTCCTACAATGAGCAGTTCTTC
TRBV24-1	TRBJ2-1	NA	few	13	CATSDPTADEQFF	TGTGCCACCAGTGACCCGACTGCGGATGAGCAGTTCTTC
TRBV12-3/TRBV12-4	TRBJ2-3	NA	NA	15	CASTASGLGAYTQYF	TGTGCCAGCACCGCCAGCGGTTTGGGGGCATATACGCAGTATTTT
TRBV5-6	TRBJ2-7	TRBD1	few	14	CASSNPGTVYEQYF	TGTGCCAGCAGCAACCCTGGGACAGTCTACGAGCAGTACTTC
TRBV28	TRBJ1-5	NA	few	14	CASSPRVGNQPQHF	TGTGCCAGCAGTCCCCGAGTAGGGAATCAGCCCCAGCATTTT
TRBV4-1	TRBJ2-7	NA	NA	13	CASSQELQYEQYF	TGCGCCAGCAGCCAAGAACTTCAATACGAGCAGTACTTC
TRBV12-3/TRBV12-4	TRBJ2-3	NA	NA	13	CASSLSSADTQYF	TGTGCCAGCAGTTTAAGTAGCGCAGATACGCAGTATTTT
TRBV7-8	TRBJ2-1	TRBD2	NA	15	CASSFSGQSYNEQFF	TGTGCCAGCAGCTTTAGCGGGCAATCCTACAATGAGCAGTTCTTC
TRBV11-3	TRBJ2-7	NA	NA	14	CASSPYSGAGEQYF	TGTGCCAGCAGCCCCTACAGTGGGGCTGGGGAGCAGTACTTC
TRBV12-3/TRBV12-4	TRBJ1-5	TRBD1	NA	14	CASSSTGALGPQHF	TGTGCCAGCAGCTCCACAGGGGCCTTAGGGCCCCAGCATTTT
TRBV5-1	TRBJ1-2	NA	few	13	CASSFAVNYGYTF	TGCGCCAGCAGCTTCGCCGTCAACTATGGCTACACCTTC
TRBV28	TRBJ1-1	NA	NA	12	CASSLGEGEAFF	TGTGCCAGCAGTTTGGGGGAGGGTGAAGCTTTCTTT
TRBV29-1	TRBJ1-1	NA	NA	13	CSVEPGGGTEAFF	TGCAGCGTTGAACCAGGCGGGGGCACTGAAGCTTTCTTT
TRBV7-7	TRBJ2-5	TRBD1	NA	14	CASSGTVGGETQYF	TGTGCCAGCAGCGGGACAGTGGGTGGGGAGACCCAGTACTTC
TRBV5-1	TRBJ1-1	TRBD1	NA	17	CASSLEGQGTHRAEAFF	TGCGCCAGCAGCTTGGAGGGACAGGGAACCCATCGGGCTGAAGCTTTCTTT
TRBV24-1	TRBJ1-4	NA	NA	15	CATSARGGIGEKLFF	TGTGCCACCAGTGCCCGAGGAGGGATTGGTGAAAAACTGTTTTTT
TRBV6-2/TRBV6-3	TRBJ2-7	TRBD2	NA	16	CASSYVTGGRSYEQYF	TGTGCCAGCAGTTACGTTACGGGGGGAAGGTCCTACGAGCAGTACTTC
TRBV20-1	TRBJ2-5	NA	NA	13	CSASYTDQETQYF	TGCAGTGCTAGTTACACAGACCAAGAGACCCAGTACTTC
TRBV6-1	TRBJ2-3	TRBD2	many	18	CASSKAPKVAGVPDTQYF	TGTGCCAGCAGTAAGGCACCTAAGGTAGCGGGAGTACCAGATACGCAGTATTTT
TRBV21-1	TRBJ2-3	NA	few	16	CASSMSGLAVTDTQYF	TGTGCCAGCAGCATGAGCGGACTAGCGGTTACAGATACGCAGTATTTT
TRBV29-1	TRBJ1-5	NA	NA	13	CSVGGWGNQPQHF	TGCAGCGTTGGTGGCTGGGGAAATCAGCCCCAGCATTTT
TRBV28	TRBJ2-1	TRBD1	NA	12	CATTTGVHEQFF	TGTGCCACCACAACAGGGGTCCATGAGCAGTTCTTC
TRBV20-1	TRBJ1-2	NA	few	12	CSARDGTGGYTF	TGCAGTGCGCGGGACGGCACTGGTGGCTACACCTTC
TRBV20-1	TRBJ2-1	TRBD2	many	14	CSAETSGRAIEQFF	TGCAGTGCTGAGACTAGCGGGAGGGCCATTGAGCAGTTCTTC
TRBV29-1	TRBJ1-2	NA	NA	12	CSAPSSSLGYTF	TGCAGCGCCCCCAGTTCTAGCTTGGGCTACACCTTC
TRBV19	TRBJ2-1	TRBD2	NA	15	CASSRTSGMCNEQFF	TGTGCCAGTAGCCGGACTAGCGGGATGTGCAATGAGCAGTTCTTC
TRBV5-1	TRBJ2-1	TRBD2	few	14	CASSGTTNYNEQFF	TGCGCCAGCAGCGGGACTACGAACTACAATGAGCAGTTCTTC
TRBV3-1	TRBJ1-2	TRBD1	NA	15	CASTLRGQGDYGYTF	TGTGCCAGCACCCTCAGAGGACAGGGCGACTATGGCTACACCTTC
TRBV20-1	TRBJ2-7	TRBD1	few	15	CSATLGNRGQYEQYF	TGCAGTGCTACCCTAGGTAACAGGGGGCAATACGAGCAGTACTTC
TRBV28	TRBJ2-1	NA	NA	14	CASTGDRLYNEQFF	TGTGCCAGCACTGGAGACAGGCTATACAATGAGCAGTTCTTC
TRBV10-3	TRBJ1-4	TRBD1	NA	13	CAISEDRGQKLFF	TGTGCCATCAGTGAGGACAGGGGGCAAAAACTGTTTTTT
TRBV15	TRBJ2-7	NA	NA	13	CATSRDFAYEQYF	TGTGCCACCAGCAGAGATTTTGCCTACGAGCAGTACTTC
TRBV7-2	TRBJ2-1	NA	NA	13	CASSLRTGGEQFF	TGTGCCAGCAGCCTCCGGACTGGTGGTGAGCAGTTCTTC
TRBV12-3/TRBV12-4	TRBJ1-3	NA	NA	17	CASSYRDTYLSGNTIYF	TGTGCCAGCAGTTACCGGGACACTTACCTCTCTGGAAACACCATATATTTT
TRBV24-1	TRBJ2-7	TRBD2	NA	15	CATSESGTSFYEQYF	TGTGCCACCAGTGAATCAGGGACTAGTTTCTACGAGCAGTACTTC
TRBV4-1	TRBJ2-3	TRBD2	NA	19	CASSQGVLAGEWARDTQYF	TGCGCCAGCAGCCAAGGGGTGCTAGCGGGAGAGTGGGCGCGGGATACGCAGTATTTT
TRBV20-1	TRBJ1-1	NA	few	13	CSAFRTANTEAFF	TGCAGTGCGTTCCGGACAGCGAACACTGAAGCTTTCTTT
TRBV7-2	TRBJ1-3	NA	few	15	CASSFQQISGNTIYF	TGTGCCAGCAGCTTCCAGCAAATCTCTGGAAACACCATATATTTT
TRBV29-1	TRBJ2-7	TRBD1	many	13	CSVRQGMGLEQYF	TGCAGCGTTCGACAGGGAATGGGTCTGGAGCAGTACTTC
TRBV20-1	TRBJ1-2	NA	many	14	CSAREGMLFYGYTF	TGCAGTGCTAGGGAGGGTATGCTTTTCTATGGCTACACCTTC
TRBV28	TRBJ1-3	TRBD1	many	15	CASRKQGATGNTIYF	TGTGCCAGCAGGAAACAGGGGGCCACCGGAAACACCATATATTTT
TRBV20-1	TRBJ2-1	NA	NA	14	CSARASGAHNEQFF	TGCAGTGCTAGAGCATCGGGAGCCCACAATGAGCAGTTCTTC
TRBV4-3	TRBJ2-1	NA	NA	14	CASSQTPDYNEQFF	TGCGCCAGCAGCCAAACCCCAGACTACAATGAGCAGTTCTTC
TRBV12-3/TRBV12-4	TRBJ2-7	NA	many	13	CASSPGGYYEQYF	TGTGCCAGCAGCCCCGGGGGCTACTACGAGCAGTACTTC
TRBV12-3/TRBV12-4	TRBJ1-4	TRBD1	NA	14	CASSFRDRDEKLFF	TGTGCCAGCAGTTTCCGGGACAGGGACGAAAAACTGTTTTTT
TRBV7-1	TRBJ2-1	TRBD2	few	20	CASSSASGLAGGGSYNEQFF	TGTGCCAGCAGCTCAGCCAGCGGACTAGCGGGGGGGGGCTCCTACAATGAGCAGTTCTTC
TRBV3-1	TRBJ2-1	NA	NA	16	CASSRKIVAFFDEQFF	TGTGCCAGCAGCCGCAAGATCGTGGCTTTCTTCGATGAGCAGTTCTTC
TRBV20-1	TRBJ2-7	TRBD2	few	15	CSAHLSGRQGHEQYF	TGCAGTGCTCATTTGAGCGGGAGACAAGGCCACGAGCAGTACTTC
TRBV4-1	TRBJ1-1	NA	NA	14	CASSQDGLNTEAFF	TGCGCCAGCAGCCAGGATGGACTGAACACTGAAGCTTTCTTT
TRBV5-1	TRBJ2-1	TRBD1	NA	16	CASSLRSGGSYNEQFF	TGCGCCAGCAGCTTGCGTTCAGGGGGCTCCTACAATGAGCAGTTCTTC
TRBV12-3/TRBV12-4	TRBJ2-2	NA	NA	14	CASSGQGGTGELFF	TGTGCCAGCAGTGGACAAGGGGGCACCGGGGAGCTGTTTTTT
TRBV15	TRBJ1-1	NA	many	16	CATSEEGHSAGTEAFF	TGTGCCACCAGTGAGGAGGGACACTCGGCGGGAACTGAAGCTTTCTTT
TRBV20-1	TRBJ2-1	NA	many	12	CSASRRGDEQFF	TGCAGTGCTAGTCGTCGGGGCGATGAGCAGTTCTTC